The rows below give T cell receptor beta chains drawn from one sample of a study of blood T cells in healthy people across ages. Each CDR3 protein is one row after TCRdb ran MiXCR on the 5' RACE reads. The table includes roughly 1,500,000 distinct CDR3 sequences, roughly 32% detected once. Sequencing was done on a sample of blood. These receptors all stem from a woman aged 25 to 39 in good health. The conserved cysteine and the conserved F or W are not part of the CDR3 here. D genes are given only for firm matches.

D gene,V gene,CDR3 length,CDR3 protein
TRBD1,TRBV9,15,ASSPRQGFSGANVLT
-,TRBV9,15,ASSVGSGGGRGYGYT
TRBD1,TRBV29-1,13,SAYTGTGKDFEQY
TRBD1,TRBV9,13,ASSSPGTGIGELF
-,TRBV2,12,AAQLASGANVLT
TRBD1,TRBV5-1,11,ACSHGQAYEQY
TRBD2,TRBV28,15,ASSFRGAGGLEETQY
-,TRBV29-1,12,SVAARDHVNEQF
-,TRBV3-1,11,ASSQENMAEAF
TRBD2,TRBV15,14,ATSRGTSGASNEQF